This T cell receptor (beta chain) was observed in a study of Ad26.COV2.S vaccination and SARS-CoV-2 variants. Findings and caveats of the study: The breadth of spike-specific CD8+ and CD4+ T cell responses after vaccination was reportedly substantial.

Described treatment: about 20 received Ad26.COV2.S at low or high dose, single or two shots; 5 received placebo; per-sample allocation not given. It was on day 63 after the first vaccine or placebo injection that samples were taken. Profiling relied on immunoSEQ multiplex PCR, and the TCRdb table lists in-frame clones only, not all of them. The repertoire holds 500,000 or so clones, with approximately 88% as singletons. Germline CDR1 is MNHNY and CDR2 is SVGAGI (reference sequence). The CDR3 length is 11 residues. The V end lost 8 bases, the J end lost 9 bases, and 11 bases lay between the germline ends. This clone was counted ten times or more. The antigen remains undetermined.

The clonotype originates from a person between 18 and 65 years old who received the Ad26.COV2.S COVID-19 vaccine or a placebo. The sequenced sample was peripheral blood, obtained in a trial of Ad26.COV2.S vaccine versus placebo. The rearrangement links TRBV6-6 to TRBJ1-5; D is ambiguous. The CDR3 region is CASGREMPQHF. CDR3 bases: TGTGCCAGCGGAAGGGAAATGCCCCAGCATTTT.